This TCR beta chain was retrieved from a study of T-cell reconstitution after alpha-beta-depleted transplantation in children. This CDR3 contains 16 residues. The trim removed 4 bases at V and 0 bases at J, leaving 6 bases unmatched. Germline-derived CDR1 and CDR2 are SGHTA and FQGNSA. Molecular barcoding with unique molecular identifiers was used for the TCRbeta library. TCRdb ran MiXCR on the PCR reads and lists one entry per CDR3 protein. Among some 400,000 distinct CDR3 sequences listed, roughly 20% were seen once. The sample holds a few counts of this clonotype. The clonotype was recovered from a human donor who donated a stem cell graft to a child with acute myeloid leukemia. The material was PBMCs from the stem cell graft donor, obtained from the stem cell graft. The genes are TRBV7-2 and TRBJ2-1; TRBD2 matches at 7 bases. CDR3 sequence: CASSSGTTSSYNEQFF. The CDR3 region has the DNA TGTGCCAGCAGCTCGGGGACTACCAGCTCCTACAATGAGCAGTTCTTC.